This is a list of T cell receptor beta chains from one sample in a study of T cells in Graves' hyperthyroidism and ophthalmopathy. TCRdb reprocessed the multiplex PCR reads with MiXCR, giving one entry per CDR3 protein. The sample consists of 350,000 or so distinct CDR3 sequences, 15% to 20% of them appearing once. The material sequenced was blood. These receptor sequences come from a woman aged 40 to 49 with Graves' ophthalmopathy. Each CDR3 is given with its conserved first and last residue. The order of the fields is J gene, clone size, D gene, V gene, CDR3 DNA, CDR3 protein. A D gene is named only where the DNA matches it firmly. Some rows mark clone size as missing; the rest say once, few, many or name a class of expanded clone.

TRBJ2-5,many,TRBD2,TRBV7-2,TGTGCCAGCAGCATAGGGACTAGCGTCTACCAAGAGACCCAGTACTTC,CASSIGTSVYQETQYF
TRBJ2-7,many,TRBD2,TRBV20-1,TGCAGTGCTGACCTGAGCGGGAGGTCCTACGAGCAGTACTTC,CSADLSGRSYEQYF
TRBJ1-5,many,NA,TRBV7-8,TGTGCCAGCAGCTTAGAGCTGTCTGCAAATCAGCCCCAGCATTTT,CASSLELSANQPQHF
TRBJ2-7,many,TRBD1,TRBV5-1,TGCGCCAGCAGCTCCCGGACAGGGCGCTACGAGCAGTACTTC,CASSSRTGRYEQYF
TRBJ1-1,NA,NA,TRBV6-5,TGTGCCAGCAGTTACTCCTTCCGAGGGAACACTGAAGCTTTCTTT,CASSYSFRGNTEAFF
TRBJ1-2,many,NA,TRBV27,TGTGCCAGCGGTACCCAGGGGCGCGCTAACTATGGCTACACCTTC,CASGTQGRANYGYTF
TRBJ2-7,many,TRBD2,TRBV29-1,TGCAGCGTTGAAGGGGTTGAAGCGGGAGCGGAGCAGTACTTC,CSVEGVEAGAEQYF
TRBJ1-3,many,NA,TRBV6-5,TGTGCCAGCAGTAACGTCGTCAACACCGGAAACACCATATATTTT,CASSNVVNTGNTIYF
TRBJ1-1,many,TRBD1,TRBV12-3/TRBV12-4,TGTGCCAGCAGTTTAGCGTTATTTAGGGGGACAGCGTTT,CASSLALFRGTAF
TRBJ2-4,many,TRBD2,TRBV6-5,TGTGCCAGCAAATCTAGCGCGGGGGTTGAGGACATTCAGTACTTC,CASKSSAGVEDIQYF
TRBJ1-1,many,NA,TRBV6-5,TGTGCCAGCAATTTCTTGGGGGGCGTGAACACTGAAGCTTTCTTT,CASNFLGGVNTEAFF
TRBJ1-1,NA,NA,TRBV6-2/TRBV6-3,TGTGCCAGCAGTTACGAAGTATGGAACACTGAAGCTTTCTTT,CASSYEVWNTEAFF
TRBJ2-2,few,NA,TRBV19,TGTGCCAGTAGGCCTCAGGAATCTACCGGGGAGCTGTTTTTT,CASRPQESTGELFF
TRBJ2-7,NA,TRBD2,TRBV19,TGTGCCAGTAGTGACCCGACGGGGGGGAGCTCCTACGAGCAGTACTTC,CASSDPTGGSSYEQYF
TRBJ2-2,NA,NA,TRBV29-1,TGCAGCGCGATAGCGAACACCGGGGAGCTGTCTTTT,CSAIANTGELSF
TRBJ1-6,many,NA,TRBV6-1,TGTGCCAGCAGTGAAAGGAGGTCCTATAATTCACCCCTCCACTTT,CASSERRSYNSPLHF
TRBJ2-2,NA,NA,TRBV9,TGTGCCAGCAGCACTACAGGGTCATGGGGAACCGGGGAGCTGTTTTTT,CASSTTGSWGTGELFF
TRBJ2-5,many,NA,TRBV10-3,TGTGCCATCAGCGGGCCGGCGGGAATGCCCGAAAAAGAGACCCAGTACTTC,CAISGPAGMPEKETQYF
TRBJ2-1,many,NA,TRBV11-2,TGTGCCAGCAGCTCTAGGACCCACTTCATCAACAATGAGCAGTTCTTC,CASSSRTHFINNEQFF
TRBJ1-1,many,TRBD1,TRBV20-1,TGCAGTACACAGGGGGCTTGGAACACTGAAGCTTTCTTT,CSTQGAWNTEAFF
TRBJ1-5,many,TRBD1,TRBV6-1,TGTGCCAGCGGACGAGGGACAGAAGTTCAGCCCCAGCATTTT,CASGRGTEVQPQHF
TRBJ2-5,NA,NA,TRBV6-5,TGTGCCAGCAGTTACTCCGGGAAGCAGACCCAGTACTTC,CASSYSGKQTQYF
TRBJ1-2,many,TRBD1,TRBV12-3/TRBV12-4,TGTGCCAGCAGCTCCCTCAGGACAGGCATAGCTAACTATGGCTACACCTTC,CASSSLRTGIANYGYTF
TRBJ2-5,many,TRBD1,TRBV6-1,TGTGCCAGCAGCCGACAGGGACAAGAGACCCAGTACTTC,CASSRQGQETQYF